The text below deals with one TCR beta chain. Its antigen remains unknown. These data are taken from a study of shared clonotypes between healthy human individuals. Notes on the study in general: Larger richness was generally estimated for naive than memory subsets.

The V and J ends lost 5 bases and 6 bases, in that order; junction bases with no gene match: 5. The CDR3 totals 13 residues. The V gene's germline CDR1 is KGHSH and CDR2 LQKENI. Assay: immunoSEQ multiplex PCR; the TCRdb copy retains only in-frame clones and omits some. The table records over 2 million clones, 90% to 95% of them present only once. This chain connects TRBV18 to TRBJ1-1; the match to TRBD1 covers 8 bases. Sequenced input: naive CD4+ T cells sorted from blood. The sample's subset: CD45RA+ positively selected. The clonotype was recovered from a man between 18 and 29 years old in good health. The CDR3 protein is CASSSWTGPEAFF. The CDR3 region has the DNA TGTGCCAGCTCATCGTGGACAGGGCCTGAAGCTTTCTTT.